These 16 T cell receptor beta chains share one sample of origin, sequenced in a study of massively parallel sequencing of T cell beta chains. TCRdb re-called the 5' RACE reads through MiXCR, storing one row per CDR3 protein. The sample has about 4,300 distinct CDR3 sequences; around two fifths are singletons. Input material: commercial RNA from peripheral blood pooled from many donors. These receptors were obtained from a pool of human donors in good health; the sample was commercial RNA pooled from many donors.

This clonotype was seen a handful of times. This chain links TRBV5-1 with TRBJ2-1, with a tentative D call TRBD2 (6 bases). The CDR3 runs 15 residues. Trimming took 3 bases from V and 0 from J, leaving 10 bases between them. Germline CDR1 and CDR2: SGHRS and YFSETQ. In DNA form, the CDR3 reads TGCGCCAGCAGCTCAACGACTAGCTCCTACAATGAGCAGTTCTTC. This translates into CASSSTTSSYNEQFF.

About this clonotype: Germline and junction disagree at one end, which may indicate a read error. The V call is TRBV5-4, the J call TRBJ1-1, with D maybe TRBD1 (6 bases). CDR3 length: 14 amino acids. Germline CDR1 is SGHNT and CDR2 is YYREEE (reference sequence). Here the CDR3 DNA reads TGCGCCAGCAGCTTGGAGGGGGGGAACACTGAAGCTTTCTTT. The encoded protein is CASSLEGGNTEAFF.

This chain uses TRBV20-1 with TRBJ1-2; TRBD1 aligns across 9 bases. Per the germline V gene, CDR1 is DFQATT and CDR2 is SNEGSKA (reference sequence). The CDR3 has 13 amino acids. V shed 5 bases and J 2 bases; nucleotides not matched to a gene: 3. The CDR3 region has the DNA TGCAGTGCTGGGACAGGGTGGAACTATGGCTACACCTTC. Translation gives CSAGTGWNYGYTF.

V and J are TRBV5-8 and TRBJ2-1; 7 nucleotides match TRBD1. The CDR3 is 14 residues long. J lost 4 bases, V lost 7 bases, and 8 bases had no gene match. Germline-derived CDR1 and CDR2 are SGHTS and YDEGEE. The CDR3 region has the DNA TGTGCCAGCGATTCCGGGACAGCTTACAATGAGCAGTTCTTC. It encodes CASDSGTAYNEQFF.

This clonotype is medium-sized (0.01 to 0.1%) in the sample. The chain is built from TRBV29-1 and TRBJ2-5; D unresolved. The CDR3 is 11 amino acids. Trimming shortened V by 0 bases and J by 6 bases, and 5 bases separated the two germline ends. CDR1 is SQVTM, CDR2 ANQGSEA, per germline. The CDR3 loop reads CSVEDQQTQYF. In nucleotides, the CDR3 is TGCAGCGTTGAAGATCAACAGACCCAGTACTTC.

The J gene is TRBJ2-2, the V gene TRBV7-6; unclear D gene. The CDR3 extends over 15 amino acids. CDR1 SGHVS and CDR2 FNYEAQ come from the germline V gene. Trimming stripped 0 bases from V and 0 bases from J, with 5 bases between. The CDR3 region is CASSLAAANTGELFF. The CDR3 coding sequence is TGTGCCAGCAGCTTAGCGGCAGCGAACACCGGGGAGCTGTTTTTT.

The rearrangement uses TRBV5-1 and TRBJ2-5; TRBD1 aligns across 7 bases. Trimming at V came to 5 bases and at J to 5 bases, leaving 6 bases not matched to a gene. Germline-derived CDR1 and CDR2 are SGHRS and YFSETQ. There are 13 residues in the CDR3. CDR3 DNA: TGCGCCAGCAGTGAGGGGGCCCGGGAGACCCAGTACTTC. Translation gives CASSEGARETQYF.

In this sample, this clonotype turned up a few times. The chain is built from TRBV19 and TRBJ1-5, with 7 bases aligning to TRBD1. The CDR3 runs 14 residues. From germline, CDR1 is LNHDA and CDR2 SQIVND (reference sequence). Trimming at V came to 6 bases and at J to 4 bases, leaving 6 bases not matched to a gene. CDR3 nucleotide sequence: TGTGCCAGTAGCGTACAGGGGTCTAATCAGCCCCAGCATTTT. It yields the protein CASSVQGSNQPQHF.

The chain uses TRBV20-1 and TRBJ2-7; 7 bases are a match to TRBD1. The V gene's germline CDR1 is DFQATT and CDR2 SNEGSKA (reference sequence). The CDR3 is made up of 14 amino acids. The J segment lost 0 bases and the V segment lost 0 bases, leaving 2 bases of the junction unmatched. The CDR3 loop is CSAREGGGSYEQYF. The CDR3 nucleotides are TGCAGTGCTAGAGAAGGGGGCGGCTCCTACGAGCAGTACTTC.

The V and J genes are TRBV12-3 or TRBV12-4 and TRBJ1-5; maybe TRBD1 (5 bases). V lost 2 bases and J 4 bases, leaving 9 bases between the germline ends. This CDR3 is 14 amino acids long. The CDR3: CASSLPGQNQPQHF. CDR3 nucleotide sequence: TGTGCCAGCAGTTTACCAGGGCAGAATCAGCCCCAGCATTTT.

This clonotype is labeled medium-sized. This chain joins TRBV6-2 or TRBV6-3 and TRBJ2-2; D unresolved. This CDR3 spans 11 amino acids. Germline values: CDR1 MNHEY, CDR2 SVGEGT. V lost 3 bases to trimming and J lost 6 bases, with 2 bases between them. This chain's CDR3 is CASSYPGELFF. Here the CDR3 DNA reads TGTGCCAGCAGTTATCCCGGGGAGCTGTTTTTT.

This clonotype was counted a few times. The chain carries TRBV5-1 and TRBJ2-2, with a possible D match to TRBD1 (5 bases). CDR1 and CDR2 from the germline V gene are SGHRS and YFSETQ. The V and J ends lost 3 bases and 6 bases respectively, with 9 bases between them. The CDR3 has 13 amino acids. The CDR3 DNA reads TGCGCCAGCAGCTGGCAGGGTTCCGGGGAGCTGTTTTTT. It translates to CASSWQGSGELFF.

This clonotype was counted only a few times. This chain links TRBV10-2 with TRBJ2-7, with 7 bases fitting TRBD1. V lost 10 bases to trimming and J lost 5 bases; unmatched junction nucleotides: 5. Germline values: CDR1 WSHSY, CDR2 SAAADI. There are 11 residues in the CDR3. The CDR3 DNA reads TGCGCCACCGGGACAGCGAACGAGCAGTACTTC. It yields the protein CATGTANEQYF.

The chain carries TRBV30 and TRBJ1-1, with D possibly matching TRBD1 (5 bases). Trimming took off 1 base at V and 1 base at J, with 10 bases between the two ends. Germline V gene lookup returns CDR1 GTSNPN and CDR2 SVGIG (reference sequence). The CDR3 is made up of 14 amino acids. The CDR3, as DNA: TGTGCCTGGAGTGGGGGCAGGCCGAACACTGAAGCTTTCTTT. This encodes CAWSGGRPNTEAFF.

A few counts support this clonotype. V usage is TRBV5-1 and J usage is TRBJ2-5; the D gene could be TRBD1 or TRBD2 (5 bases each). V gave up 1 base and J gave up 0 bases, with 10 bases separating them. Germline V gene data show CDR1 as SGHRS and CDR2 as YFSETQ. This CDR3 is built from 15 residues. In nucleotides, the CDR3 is TGCGCCAGCAGCTTGTCCGGGACGGACCAAGAGACCCAGTACTTC. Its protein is CASSLSGTDQETQYF.

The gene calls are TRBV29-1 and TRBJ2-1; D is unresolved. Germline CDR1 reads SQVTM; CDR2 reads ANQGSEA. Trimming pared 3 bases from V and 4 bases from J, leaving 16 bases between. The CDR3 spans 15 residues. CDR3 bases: TGCAGCGTTGATTCCAGTAGCAACCTTTACAATGAGCAGTTCTTC. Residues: CSVDSSSNLYNEQFF.